This is a list of T cell receptor beta chains from one sample in a study of blood T cell repertoires in COVID-19. Generated by immunoSEQ multiplex PCR, the TCRdb table keeps only in-frame clones and is missing some. There are nearly 350,000 clones in the sample; 87% occur only once, and 1% lies in the top ten. The sample comprised PBMCs or T cells enriched from blood (not recorded which). The receptors here all came from a woman aged 25-40 years who had recovered from COVID-19. CDR3s include the opening cysteine and the closing phenylalanine or tryptophan. The order of the fields is J gene, V gene, clone size, D gene, CDR3 protein, CDR3 DNA. D genes are given only for firm matches. Part of the rows lack a size; the others show once, few, many or a class for expanded clones.

j_call: TRBJ1-6; v_call: TRBV5-1; clone_size: NA; d_call: NA; cdr3_aa: CASSREGSYNSPLHF; cdr3_nt: TGCGCCAGCAGCCGAGAGGGTTCCTATAATTCACCCCTCCACTTT
j_call: TRBJ2-1; v_call: TRBV7-8; clone_size: NA; d_call: NA; cdr3_aa: CASSFADSYNEQFF; cdr3_nt: TGTGCCAGCAGCTTCGCCGACAGCTACAATGAGCAGTTCTTC
j_call: TRBJ1-6; v_call: TRBV9; clone_size: NA; d_call: NA; cdr3_aa: CASSRGVSMDSPLHF; cdr3_nt: TGTGCCAGCAGCCGAGGAGTTTCGATGGATTCACCCCTCCACTTT
j_call: TRBJ1-4; v_call: TRBV4-1; clone_size: NA; d_call: NA; cdr3_aa: CASSQDGFDRRRYNEKLFF; cdr3_nt: TGCGCCAGCAGCCAAGATGGATTTGACAGAAGAAGGTATAATGAAAAACTGTTTTTT
j_call: TRBJ1-2; v_call: TRBV4-1; clone_size: NA; d_call: TRBD1; cdr3_aa: CASSQAGQGMGGYTF; cdr3_nt: TGCGCCAGCAGCCAAGCTGGACAGGGGATGGGAGGCTACACCTTC
j_call: TRBJ2-3; v_call: TRBV15; clone_size: NA; d_call: NA; cdr3_aa: CATSSRSDTDTQYF; cdr3_nt: TGTGCCACCAGCAGCCGATCAGACACAGATACGCAGTATTTT
j_call: TRBJ2-7; v_call: TRBV11-2; clone_size: NA; d_call: NA; cdr3_aa: CASSLDPEGGYEQYF; cdr3_nt: TGTGCCAGCAGCTTGGACCCGGAGGGGGGGTACGAGCAGTACTTC
j_call: TRBJ2-7; v_call: TRBV28; clone_size: NA; d_call: TRBD1; cdr3_aa: CASRPQGAPSYEQYF; cdr3_nt: TGTGCCAGCAGACCACAGGGGGCCCCTTCCTACGAGCAGTACTTC
j_call: TRBJ1-1; v_call: TRBV10-1; clone_size: NA; d_call: TRBD1; cdr3_aa: CASSTGQGGAFF; cdr3_nt: TGCGCCAGCAGTACTGGACAGGGAGGAGCTTTCTTT
j_call: TRBJ2-5; v_call: TRBV7-2; clone_size: NA; d_call: NA; cdr3_aa: CASSSRGRTRNKTQYF; cdr3_nt: TGTGCCAGCAGCTCCCGGGGGAGGACCCGGAATAAGACCCAGTACTTC
j_call: TRBJ2-1; v_call: TRBV5-1; clone_size: NA; d_call: TRBD1; cdr3_aa: CASSLAGQGYNEQFF; cdr3_nt: TGCGCCAGCAGCTTGGCGGGACAGGGATACAATGAGCAGTTCTTC
j_call: TRBJ2-7; v_call: TRBV18; clone_size: NA; d_call: NA; cdr3_aa: CASSLEHRGSYEQYF; cdr3_nt: TGTGCCAGCTCACTAGAACATAGGGGCTCCTACGAGCAGTACTTC
j_call: TRBJ1-5; v_call: TRBV6-5; clone_size: NA; d_call: NA; cdr3_aa: CASSYPRMEDQPQHF; cdr3_nt: TGTGCCAGCAGTTACCCCCGAATGGAGGATCAGCCCCAGCATTTT
j_call: TRBJ2-7; v_call: TRBV4-3; clone_size: NA; d_call: NA; cdr3_aa: CASSPGTQSDEQYF; cdr3_nt: TGCGCCAGCAGCCCTGGGACACAGTCAGATGAGCAGTACTTC
j_call: TRBJ2-1; v_call: TRBV9; clone_size: NA; d_call: TRBD2; cdr3_aa: CASSGTSGGGSYNEQFF; cdr3_nt: TGTGCCAGCAGCGGGACTAGCGGGGGTGGTTCCTACAATGAGCAGTTCTTC
j_call: TRBJ2-7; v_call: TRBV7-9; clone_size: NA; d_call: TRBD1; cdr3_aa: CASSFLSGQDYEQYF; cdr3_nt: TGTGCCAGCAGCTTCTTATCGGGACAGGACTACGAGCAGTACTTC
j_call: TRBJ1-1; v_call: TRBV9; clone_size: NA; d_call: NA; cdr3_aa: CASSVDARRGGTEAFF; cdr3_nt: TGTGCCAGCAGCGTAGATGCACGGCGGGGGGGCACTGAAGCTTTCTTT
j_call: TRBJ1-6; v_call: TRBV2; clone_size: NA; d_call: NA; cdr3_aa: CASSEDRPRQVSSPLHF; cdr3_nt: TGTGCCAGCAGTGAGGATCGACCGAGACAGGTGTCTTCACCCCTCCACTTT
j_call: TRBJ2-1; v_call: TRBV2; clone_size: once; d_call: NA; cdr3_aa: CASKENRESYNEQFF; cdr3_nt: TGTGCCAGCAAGGAGAACAGGGAATCTTACAATGAGCAGTTCTTC
j_call: TRBJ2-2; v_call: TRBV2; clone_size: NA; d_call: NA; cdr3_aa: CASIQSPNTGELFF; cdr3_nt: TGTGCCAGCATTCAGTCCCCAAACACCGGGGAGCTGTTTTTT
j_call: TRBJ1-2; v_call: TRBV24-1; clone_size: NA; d_call: NA; cdr3_aa: CATSDTQGAANYGYTF; cdr3_nt: TGTGCCACCAGTGACACGCAGGGCGCTGCTAACTATGGCTACACCTTC
j_call: TRBJ1-2; v_call: TRBV7-9; clone_size: NA; d_call: NA; cdr3_aa: CASSPTGYGYTF; cdr3_nt: TGTGCCAGCAGCCCCACGGGCTATGGCTACACCTTC
j_call: TRBJ1-1; v_call: TRBV5-1; clone_size: NA; d_call: TRBD1; cdr3_aa: CASSSTGDLNTEAFF; cdr3_nt: TGCGCCAGCAGCAGCACAGGGGACTTGAACACTGAAGCTTTCTTT
j_call: TRBJ1-4; v_call: TRBV27; clone_size: NA; d_call: NA; cdr3_aa: CASSLSREKLFF; cdr3_nt: TGTGCCAGCAGTTTATCGAGGGAAAAACTGTTTTTT
j_call: TRBJ2-3; v_call: TRBV6-5; clone_size: NA; d_call: NA; cdr3_aa: CASSLLGGRTDTQYF; cdr3_nt: TGTGCCAGCAGCCTCCTCGGGGGACGGACAGATACGCAGTATTTT
j_call: TRBJ2-1; v_call: TRBV21-1; clone_size: NA; d_call: NA; cdr3_aa: CASSKGGQSYNEQFF; cdr3_nt: TGTGCCAGCAGCAAAGGGGGACAGTCCTACAATGAGCAGTTCTTC
j_call: TRBJ1-3; v_call: TRBV15; clone_size: once; d_call: TRBD1; cdr3_aa: CATSTLTGAGNTIYF; cdr3_nt: TGTGCCACCAGCACCCTAACAGGGGCTGGAAACACCATATATTTT
j_call: TRBJ2-3; v_call: TRBV12-3/TRBV12-4; clone_size: once; d_call: NA; cdr3_aa: CASSAGLRDTQYF; cdr3_nt: TGTGCCAGCAGTGCTGGACTGAGGGATACGCAGTATTTT
j_call: TRBJ2-2; v_call: TRBV3-1/TRBV3-2; clone_size: NA; d_call: NA; cdr3_aa: CASSQDGRGGELFF; cdr3_nt: TGTGCCAGCAGCCAAGATGGTAGGGGTGGGGAGCTGTTTTTT
j_call: TRBJ1-4; v_call: TRBV5-1; clone_size: NA; d_call: NA; cdr3_aa: CASSLVAGGNEKLFF; cdr3_nt: TGCGCCAGCAGCTTGGTAGCTGGGGGGAATGAAAAACTGTTTTTT
j_call: TRBJ2-5; v_call: TRBV4-3; clone_size: NA; d_call: TRBD2; cdr3_aa: CASSQGRLAGGLGLGETQYF; cdr3_nt: TGCGCCAGCAGCCAAGGGAGACTAGCGGGGGGGCTCGGATTGGGAGAGACCCAGTACTTC
j_call: TRBJ1-1; v_call: TRBV28; clone_size: NA; d_call: TRBD1; cdr3_aa: CASSPRDRRNAEAFF; cdr3_nt: TGTGCCAGCAGCCCAAGGGACAGGAGGAATGCTGAAGCTTTCTTT
j_call: TRBJ2-3; v_call: TRBV7-6; clone_size: NA; d_call: TRBD2; cdr3_aa: CASSPGLAGGHSTDTQYF; cdr3_nt: TGTGCCAGCAGCCCCGGACTAGCGGGGGGGCACAGCACAGATACGCAGTATTTT
j_call: TRBJ1-1; v_call: TRBV11-2; clone_size: NA; d_call: NA; cdr3_aa: CASSLQGSTEAFF; cdr3_nt: TGTGCCAGCAGCTTACAGGGTTCAACTGAAGCTTTCTTT
j_call: TRBJ2-7; v_call: TRBV28; clone_size: NA; d_call: NA; cdr3_aa: CATAGRGEQYF; cdr3_nt: TGTGCCACGGCCGGGCGAGGGGAGCAGTACTTC
j_call: TRBJ1-6; v_call: TRBV18; clone_size: NA; d_call: NA; cdr3_aa: CASSPTDAGKRNSPLHF; cdr3_nt: TGTGCCAGCTCACCAACAGACGCGGGGAAGCGGAATTCACCCCTCCACTTT
j_call: TRBJ1-1; v_call: TRBV15; clone_size: NA; d_call: TRBD1; cdr3_aa: CATSRDLTGGTEAFF; cdr3_nt: TGTGCCACCAGCAGAGATTTGACAGGGGGTACTGAAGCTTTCTTT